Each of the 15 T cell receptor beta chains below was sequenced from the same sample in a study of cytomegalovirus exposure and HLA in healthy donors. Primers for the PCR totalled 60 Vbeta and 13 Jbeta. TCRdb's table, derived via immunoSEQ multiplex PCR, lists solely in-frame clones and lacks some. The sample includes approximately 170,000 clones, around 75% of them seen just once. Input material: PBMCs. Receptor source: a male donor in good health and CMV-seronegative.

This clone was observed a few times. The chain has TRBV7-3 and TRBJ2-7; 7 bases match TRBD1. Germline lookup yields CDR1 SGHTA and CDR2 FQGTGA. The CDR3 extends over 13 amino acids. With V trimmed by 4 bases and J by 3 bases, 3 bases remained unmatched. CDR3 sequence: CASSSSGGYEQYF. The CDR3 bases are TGTGCCAGCAGCTCCTCAGGGGGCTACGAGCAGTACTTC.

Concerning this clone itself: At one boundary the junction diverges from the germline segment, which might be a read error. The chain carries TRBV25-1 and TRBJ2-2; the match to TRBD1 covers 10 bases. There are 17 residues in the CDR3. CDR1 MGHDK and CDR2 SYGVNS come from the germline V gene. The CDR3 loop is CACRTGGAALNTGELFF. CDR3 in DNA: TGTGCCTGCAGGACAGGGGGAGCGGCCCTGAACACCGGGGAGCTGTTTTTT.

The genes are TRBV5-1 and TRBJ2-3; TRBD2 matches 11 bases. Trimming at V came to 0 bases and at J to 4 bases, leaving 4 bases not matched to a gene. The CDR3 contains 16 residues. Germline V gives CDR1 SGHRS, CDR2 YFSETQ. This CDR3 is CASSLALAGEADTQYF. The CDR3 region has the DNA TGCGCCAGCAGCTTGGCACTAGCGGGAGAGGCAGATACGCAGTATTTT.

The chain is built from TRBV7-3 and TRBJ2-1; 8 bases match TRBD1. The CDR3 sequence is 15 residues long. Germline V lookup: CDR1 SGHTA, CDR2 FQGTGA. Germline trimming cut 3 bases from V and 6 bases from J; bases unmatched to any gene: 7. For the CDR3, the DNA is TGTGCCAGCAGCTTTGGGGGTGACAGGGGCAATGAGCAGTTCTTC. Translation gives CASSFGGDRGNEQFF.

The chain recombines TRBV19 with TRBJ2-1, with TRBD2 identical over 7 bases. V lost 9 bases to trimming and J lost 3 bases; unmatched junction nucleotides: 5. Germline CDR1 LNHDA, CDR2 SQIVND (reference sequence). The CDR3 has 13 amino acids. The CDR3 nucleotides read TGTGCCAGCCGAGCGGGGCTCTACAATGAGCAGTTCTTC. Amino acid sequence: CASRAGLYNEQFF.

CDR3 DNA sequence: TGTGCTAGTGGTTTCGCACTAGCGGGAGGGTTCACAGATACGCAGTATTTT. The encoded protein is CASGFALAGGFTDTQYF. This chain joins TRBV12-5 and TRBJ2-3; 13 bases are a match to TRBD2. J was trimmed by 2 bases and V by 3 bases; bases with no gene match: 5. This CDR3 spans 17 amino acids. From germline, CDR1 is LGHNT and CDR2 FRNRAP.

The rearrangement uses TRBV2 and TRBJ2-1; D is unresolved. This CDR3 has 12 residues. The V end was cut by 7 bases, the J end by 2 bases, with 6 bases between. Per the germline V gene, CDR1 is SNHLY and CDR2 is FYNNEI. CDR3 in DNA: TGTGCCAGCAACTACCCCTACAATGAGCAGTTCTTC. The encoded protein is CASNYPYNEQFF.

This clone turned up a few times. CDR3 sequence reads: CASSDAGETDTQYF. CDR3 DNA sequence: TGTGCCAGTAGTGACGCGGGGGAAACAGATACGCAGTATTTT. This chain links TRBV19 with TRBJ2-3; 7 positions match TRBD2. Per the germline V gene, CDR1 is LNHDA and CDR2 is SQIVND (reference sequence). V shed 5 bases and J 3 bases; nucleotides not matched to a gene: 5. The CDR3 consists of 14 residues.

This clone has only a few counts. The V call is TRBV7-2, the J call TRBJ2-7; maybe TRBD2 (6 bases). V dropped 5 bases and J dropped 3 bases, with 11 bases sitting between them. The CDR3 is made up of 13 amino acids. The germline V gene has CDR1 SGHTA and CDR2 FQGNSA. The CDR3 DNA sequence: TGTGCCAGCAGCGCGGGACCTGGCTACGAGCAGTACTTC. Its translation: CASSAGPGYEQYF.

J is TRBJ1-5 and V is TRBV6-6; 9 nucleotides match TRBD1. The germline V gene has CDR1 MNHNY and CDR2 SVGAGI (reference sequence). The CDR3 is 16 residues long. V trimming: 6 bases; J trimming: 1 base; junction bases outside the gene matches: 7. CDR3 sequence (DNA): TGTGCCAGCAGGGACCGGGACAGGGTCAGCAATCAGCCCCAGCATTTT. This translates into CASRDRDRVSNQPQHF.

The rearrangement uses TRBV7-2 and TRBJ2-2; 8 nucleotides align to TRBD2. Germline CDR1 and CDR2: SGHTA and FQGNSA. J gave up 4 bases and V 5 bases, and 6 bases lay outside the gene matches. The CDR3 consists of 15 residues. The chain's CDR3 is CASSPGTRVTGELFF. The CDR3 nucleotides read TGTGCCAGCAGCCCCGGGACTAGGGTCACCGGGGAGCTGTTTTTT.

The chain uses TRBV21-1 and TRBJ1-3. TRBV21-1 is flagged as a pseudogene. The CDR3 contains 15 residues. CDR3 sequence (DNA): TGTGCCAGCAGCAAACCCGAGGGCACTGGAAACACCATATATTTT. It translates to CASSKPEGTGNTIYF.

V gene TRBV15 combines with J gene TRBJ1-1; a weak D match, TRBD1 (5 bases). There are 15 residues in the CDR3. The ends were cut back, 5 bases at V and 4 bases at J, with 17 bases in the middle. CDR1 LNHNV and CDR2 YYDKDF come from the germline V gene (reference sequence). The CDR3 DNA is TGTGCCACCAGCGGGGGGAAGGGAATGGGCACTGAAGCTTTCTTT. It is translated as CATSGGKGMGTEAFF.

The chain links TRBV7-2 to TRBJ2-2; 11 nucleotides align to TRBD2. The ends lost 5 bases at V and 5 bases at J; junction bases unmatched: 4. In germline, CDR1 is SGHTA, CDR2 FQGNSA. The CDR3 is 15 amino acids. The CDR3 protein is CASSPLAGGTGELFF. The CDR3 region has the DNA TGTGCCAGCAGCCCCCTAGCGGGAGGTACCGGGGAGCTGTTTTTT.

This CDR3 reads CASSAGGLAGVQYF. Written as DNA, the CDR3 is TGTGCCAGCAGCGCTGGGGGGCTAGCGGGGGTCCAGTACTTC. This chain joins TRBV11-2 and TRBJ2-7; 10 nucleotides agree with TRBD2. V trimming: 5 bases; J trimming: 10 bases; junction bases outside the gene matches: 11. The CDR3 contains 14 residues. Per germline, CDR1 SGHAT and CDR2 FQNNGV.